The clone carrying this TCR beta chain was counted a single time. Template-switch 5'RACE cDNA synthesis added a 10-nucleotide unique molecular identifier. In every sequencing run, more than 180 million TCR-beta sequences were generated from 15-18 subjects. MiXCR was run by TCRdb on the 5' RACE reads, yielding one entry per CDR3 protein. The table lists approximately 50,000 distinct CDR3 sequences, 10% of them singletons. The data derive from a study of neurological immune-mediated disorders. The CDR3 sequence is 12 residues long. Trimming stripped 5 bases from V and 2 bases from J, with 6 bases between. Germline lookup yields CDR1 LNHNV and CDR2 YYDKDF (reference sequence).

The V gene is TRBV15, the J gene TRBJ2-5; D is undetermined. This TCR derives from a man between 65 and 85 years old with HTLV-1-associated myelopathy (HAM/TSP). Sequenced: PBMCs. CDR3 residues: CATSSRQETQYF. CDR3 sequence (DNA): TGTGCCACCAGCTCCCGACAAGAGACCCAGTACTTC.